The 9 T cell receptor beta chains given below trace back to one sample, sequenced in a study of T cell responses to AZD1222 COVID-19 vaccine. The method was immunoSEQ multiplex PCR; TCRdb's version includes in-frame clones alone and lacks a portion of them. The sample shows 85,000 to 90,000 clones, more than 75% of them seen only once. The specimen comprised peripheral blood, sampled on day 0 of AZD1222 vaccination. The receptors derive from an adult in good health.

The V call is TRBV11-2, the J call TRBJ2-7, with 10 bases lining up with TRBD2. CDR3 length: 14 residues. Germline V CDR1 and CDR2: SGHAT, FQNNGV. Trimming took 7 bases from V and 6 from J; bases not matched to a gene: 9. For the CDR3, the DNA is TGTGCCAGCAAAGAAGCGGGAGGGCCCGCCGAGCAGTACTTC. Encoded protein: CASKEAGGPAEQYF.

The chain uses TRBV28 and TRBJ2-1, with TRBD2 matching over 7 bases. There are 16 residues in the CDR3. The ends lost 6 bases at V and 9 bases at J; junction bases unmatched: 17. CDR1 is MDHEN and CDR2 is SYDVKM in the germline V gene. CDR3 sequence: CASSPSSGGSVSEQFF. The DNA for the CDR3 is TGTGCCAGCAGCCCCTCCTCCGGCGGGAGTGTAAGTGAGCAGTTCTTC.

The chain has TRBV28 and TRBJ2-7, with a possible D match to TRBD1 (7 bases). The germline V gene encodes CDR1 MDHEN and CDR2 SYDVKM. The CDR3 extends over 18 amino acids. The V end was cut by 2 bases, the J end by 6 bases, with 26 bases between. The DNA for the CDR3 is TGTGCCAGCAGTTTACCCTACCTTCCCGGACTAAACAGGGGCGAGCAGTACTTC. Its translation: CASSLPYLPGLNRGEQYF.

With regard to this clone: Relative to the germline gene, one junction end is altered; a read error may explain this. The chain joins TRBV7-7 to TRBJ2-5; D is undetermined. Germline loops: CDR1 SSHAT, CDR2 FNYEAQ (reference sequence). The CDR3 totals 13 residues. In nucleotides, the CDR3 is TGTGCTAGCAGCTGGGCCCTCTGGGAGACCCAGTACTTC. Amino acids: CASSWALWETQYF.

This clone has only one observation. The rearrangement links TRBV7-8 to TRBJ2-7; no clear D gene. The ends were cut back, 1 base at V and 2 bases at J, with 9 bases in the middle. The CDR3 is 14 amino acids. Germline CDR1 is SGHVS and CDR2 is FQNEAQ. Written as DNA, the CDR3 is TGTGCCAGCAGCTTAGTTCGGCCACCCTACGAGCAGTACTTC. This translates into CASSLVRPPYEQYF.

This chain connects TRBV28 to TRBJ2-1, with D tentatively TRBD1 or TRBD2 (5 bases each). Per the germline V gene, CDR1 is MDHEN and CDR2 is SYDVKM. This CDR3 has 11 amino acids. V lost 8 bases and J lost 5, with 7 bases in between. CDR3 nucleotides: TGTGCCAGCGAGGGGAACAATGAGCAGTTCTTC. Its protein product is CASEGNNEQFF. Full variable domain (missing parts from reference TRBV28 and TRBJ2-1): DVKVTQSSRYLVKRTGEKVFLECVQDMDHENMFWYRQDPGLGLRLIYFSYDVKMKEKGDIPEGYSVSREKKERFSLILESASTNQTSMYLCASEGNNEQFFGPGTRLTVL.

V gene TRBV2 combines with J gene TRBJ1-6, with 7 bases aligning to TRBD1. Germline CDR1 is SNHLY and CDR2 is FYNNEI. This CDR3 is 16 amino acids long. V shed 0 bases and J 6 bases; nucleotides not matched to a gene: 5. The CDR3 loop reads CASSEASGQSNSPLHF. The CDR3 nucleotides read TGTGCCAGCAGTGAAGCGTCGGGACAGTCTAATTCACCCCTCCACTTT.

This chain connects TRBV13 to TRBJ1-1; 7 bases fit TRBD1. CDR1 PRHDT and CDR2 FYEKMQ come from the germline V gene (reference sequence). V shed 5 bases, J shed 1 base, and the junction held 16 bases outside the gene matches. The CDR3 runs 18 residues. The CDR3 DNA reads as TGTGCCAGCAGCACACCTCGACAGGGTGCGGGAACGAACACTGAAGCTTTCTTT. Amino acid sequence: CASSTPRQGAGTNTEAFF.

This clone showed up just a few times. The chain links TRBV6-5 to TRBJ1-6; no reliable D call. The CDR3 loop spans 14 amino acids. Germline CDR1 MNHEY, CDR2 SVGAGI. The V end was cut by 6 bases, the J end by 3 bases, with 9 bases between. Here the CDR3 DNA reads TGTGCCAGCAGCGGGTACGGCTATAATTCACCCCTCCACTTT. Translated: CASSGYGYNSPLHF.